This T cell receptor beta chain emerged from a study of cytomegalovirus exposure and HLA in healthy donors. PCR was performed using 60 Vbeta and 13 Jbeta primers. Some clones are missing from TCRdb's copy, which holds only in-frame ones; the method was immunoSEQ multiplex PCR. The sample holds under 200,000 clones, about 80% seen once. Findings and limits, study-wide: Among the CMV-associated chains, three were confirmed in vitro as specific for CMV antigens. Prior analysis indicated that the majority of TCR beta V segments exhibited productivity approximately 87% or approximately 30% of the time. The study labeled fewer than 200 TCR beta chains cytomegalovirus-associated.

In the case of this clone: The antigen remains unidentified.

At the time of sampling, donors were nominally healthy, though unrecorded immune exposures were likely. V was pared by 2 bases and J by 2 bases, with 16 bases between. The CDR3 consists of 16 residues. Germline lookup yields CDR1 SNHLY and CDR2 FYNNEI. Material for sequencing was PBMCs. This clonotype was sampled from a woman aged 25 to 39 in good health and CMV-seropositive. This rearrangement joins TRBV2 to TRBJ2-7, with D unclear. CDR3 loop: CASSELAPIRAYEQYF. The DNA of the CDR3 is TGTGCCAGCAGTGAATTGGCACCAATCCGGGCCTACGAGCAGTACTTC.